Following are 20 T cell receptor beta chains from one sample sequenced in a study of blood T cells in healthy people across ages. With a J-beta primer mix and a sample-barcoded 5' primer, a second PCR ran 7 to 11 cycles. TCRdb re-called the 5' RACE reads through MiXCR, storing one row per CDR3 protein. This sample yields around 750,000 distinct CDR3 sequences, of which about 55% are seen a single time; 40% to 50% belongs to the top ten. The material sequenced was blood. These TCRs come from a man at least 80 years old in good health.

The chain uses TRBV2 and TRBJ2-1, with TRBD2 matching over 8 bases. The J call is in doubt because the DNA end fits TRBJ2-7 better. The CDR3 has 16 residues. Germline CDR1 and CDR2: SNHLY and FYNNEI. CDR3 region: CASSEGSGSMSYEQYF. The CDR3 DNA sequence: TGTGCCAGCAGTGAAGGAAGCGGGAGCATGTCCTACGAGCAGTACTTC.

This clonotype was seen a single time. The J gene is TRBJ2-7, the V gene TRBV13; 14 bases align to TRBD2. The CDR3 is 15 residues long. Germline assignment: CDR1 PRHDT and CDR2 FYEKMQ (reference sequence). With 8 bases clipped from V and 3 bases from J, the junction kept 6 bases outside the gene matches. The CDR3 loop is CASGTSGSSHYEQYF. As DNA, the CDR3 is TGTGCCAGCGGGACTAGCGGGAGTAGCCACTACGAGCAGTACTTC.

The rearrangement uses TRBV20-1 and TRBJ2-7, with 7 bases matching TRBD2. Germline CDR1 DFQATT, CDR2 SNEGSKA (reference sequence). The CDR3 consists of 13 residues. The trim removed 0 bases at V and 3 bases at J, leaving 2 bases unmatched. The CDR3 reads CSARDSGGYEQYF. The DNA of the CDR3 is TGCAGTGCTAGAGATTCGGGGGGCTACGAGCAGTACTTC.

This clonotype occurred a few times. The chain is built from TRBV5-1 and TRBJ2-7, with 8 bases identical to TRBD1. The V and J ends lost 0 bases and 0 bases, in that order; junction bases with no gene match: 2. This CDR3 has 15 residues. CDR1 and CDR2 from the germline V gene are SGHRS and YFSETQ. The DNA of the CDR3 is TGCGCCAGCAGCTTGGTGACAGGGGTCTCCTACGAGCAGTACTTC. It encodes CASSLVTGVSYEQYF.

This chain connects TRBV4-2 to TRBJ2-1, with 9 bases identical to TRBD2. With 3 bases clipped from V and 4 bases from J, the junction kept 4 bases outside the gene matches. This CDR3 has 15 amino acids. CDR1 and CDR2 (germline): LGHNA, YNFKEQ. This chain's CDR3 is CASSHVTSGYNEQFF. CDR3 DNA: TGTGCCAGCAGCCATGTGACTAGCGGATACAATGAGCAGTTCTTC.

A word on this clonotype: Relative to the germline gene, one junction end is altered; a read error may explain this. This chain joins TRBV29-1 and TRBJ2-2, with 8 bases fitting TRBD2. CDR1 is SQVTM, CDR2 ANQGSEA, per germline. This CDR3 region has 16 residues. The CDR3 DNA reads TGTAGCGTTAAGACGTCGAGCGGGAGTAACGCCGGGGAGCTGTTTTTT. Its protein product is CSVKTSSGSNAGELFF.

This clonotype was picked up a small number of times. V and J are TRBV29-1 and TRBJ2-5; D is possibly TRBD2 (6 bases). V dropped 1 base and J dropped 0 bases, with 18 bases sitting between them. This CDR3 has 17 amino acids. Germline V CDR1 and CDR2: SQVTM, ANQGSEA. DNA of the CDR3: TGCAGCGTTGAAGCGGTGGGGGGACCCAGATACCAAGAGACCCAGTACTTC. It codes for CSVEAVGGPRYQETQYF.

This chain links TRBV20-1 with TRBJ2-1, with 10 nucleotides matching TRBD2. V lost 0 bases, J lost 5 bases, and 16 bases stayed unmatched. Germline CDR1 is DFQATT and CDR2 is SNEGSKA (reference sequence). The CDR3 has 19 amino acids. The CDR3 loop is CSARDLDRPSSGGNNEQFF. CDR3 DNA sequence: TGCAGTGCTAGAGATCTAGACAGGCCTTCTAGCGGGGGCAACAATGAGCAGTTCTTC.

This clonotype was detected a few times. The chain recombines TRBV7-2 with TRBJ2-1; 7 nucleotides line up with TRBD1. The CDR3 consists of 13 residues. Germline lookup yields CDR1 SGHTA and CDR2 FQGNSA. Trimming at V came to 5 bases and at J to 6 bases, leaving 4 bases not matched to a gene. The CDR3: CASSVYRGNEQFF. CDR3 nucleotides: TGTGCCAGCAGCGTATACAGGGGCAATGAGCAGTTCTTC.

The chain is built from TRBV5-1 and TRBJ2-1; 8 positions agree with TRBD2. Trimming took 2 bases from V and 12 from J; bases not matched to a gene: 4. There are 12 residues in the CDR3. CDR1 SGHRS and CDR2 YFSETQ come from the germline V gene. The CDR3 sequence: CASSFVAGLQFF. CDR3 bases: TGCGCCAGCAGCTTCGTAGCGGGATTGCAGTTCTTC.

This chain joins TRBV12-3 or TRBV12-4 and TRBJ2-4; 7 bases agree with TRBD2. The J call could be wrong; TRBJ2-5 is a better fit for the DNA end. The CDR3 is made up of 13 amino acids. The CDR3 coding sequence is TGTGCCACCACTCCGGGACTACGGGAGACCCAGTACTTC. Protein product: CATTPGLRETQYF.

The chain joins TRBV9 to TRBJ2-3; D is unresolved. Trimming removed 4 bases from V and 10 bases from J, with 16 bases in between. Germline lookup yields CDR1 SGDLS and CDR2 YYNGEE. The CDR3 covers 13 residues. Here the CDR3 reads CASSIQDRVPQYF. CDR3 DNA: TGTGCCAGCAGCATCCAGGACCGCGTTCCGCAGTATTTT. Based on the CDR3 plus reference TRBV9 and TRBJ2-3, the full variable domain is DSGVTQTPKHLITATGQRVTLRCSPRSGDLSVYWYQQSLDQGLQFLIQYYNGEERAKGNILERFSAQQFPDLHSELNLSSLELGDSALYFCASSIQDRVPQYFGPGTRLTVL.

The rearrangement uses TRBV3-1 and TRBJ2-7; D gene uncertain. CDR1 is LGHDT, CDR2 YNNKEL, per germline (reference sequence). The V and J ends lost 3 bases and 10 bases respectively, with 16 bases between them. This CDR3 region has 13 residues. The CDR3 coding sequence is TGTGCCAGCAGCCATGGCTCCCCCCGGGCCCAGTACTTC. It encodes CASSHGSPRAQYF.

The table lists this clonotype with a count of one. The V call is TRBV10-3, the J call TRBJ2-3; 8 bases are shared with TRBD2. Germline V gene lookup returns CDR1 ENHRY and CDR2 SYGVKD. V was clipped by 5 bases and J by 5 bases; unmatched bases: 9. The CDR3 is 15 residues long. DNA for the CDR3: TGTGCCATCAGTCTAGCGGGTGCTAGCCGAGATACGCAGTATTTT. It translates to CAISLAGASRDTQYF.

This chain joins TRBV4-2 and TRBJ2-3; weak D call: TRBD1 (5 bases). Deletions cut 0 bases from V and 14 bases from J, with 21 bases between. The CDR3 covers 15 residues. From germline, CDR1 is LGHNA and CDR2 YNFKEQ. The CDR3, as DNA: TGTGCCAGCAGCCAAGAGCAGCGAGGTGACAGATACGCGTATTTT. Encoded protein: CASSQEQRGDRYAYF.

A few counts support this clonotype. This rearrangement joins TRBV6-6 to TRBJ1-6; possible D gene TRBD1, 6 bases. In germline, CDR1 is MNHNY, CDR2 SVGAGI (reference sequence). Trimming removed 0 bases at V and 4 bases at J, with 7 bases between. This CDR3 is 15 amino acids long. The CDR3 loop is CASSYSQGYNSPLHF. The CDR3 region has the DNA TGTGCCAGCAGTTACTCACAGGGATATAATTCACCCCTCCACTTT.

The CDR3, as DNA: TGTGCCAGCAGTTTTTTGAGCCAGGGAGCAAATAATTCACCCCTCCACTTT. Amino acid sequence: CASSFLSQGANNSPLHF. The rearrangement joins TRBV27 to TRBJ1-6; perhaps TRBD1 as D (5 bases). Germline CDR1 and CDR2: MNHEY and SMNVEV (reference sequence). V was cut by 3 bases and J by 5 bases, with 17 bases left in between. This CDR3 spans 17 amino acids.

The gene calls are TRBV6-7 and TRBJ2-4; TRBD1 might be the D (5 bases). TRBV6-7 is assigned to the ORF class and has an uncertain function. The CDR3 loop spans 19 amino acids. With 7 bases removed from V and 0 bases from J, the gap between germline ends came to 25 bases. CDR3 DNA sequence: TGTGCCAGCATCTCCCCGGCCCTCAGGGTACGCCTAGCCAAAAACATTCAGTACTTC. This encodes CASISPALRVRLAKNIQYF.

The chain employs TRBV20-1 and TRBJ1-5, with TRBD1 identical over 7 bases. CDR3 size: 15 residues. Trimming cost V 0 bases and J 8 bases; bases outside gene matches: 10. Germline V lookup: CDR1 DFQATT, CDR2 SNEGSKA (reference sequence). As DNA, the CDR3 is TGCAGTGCTAGAGATCAGAACAGGGGAAGGGAGCCCCAGCATTTT. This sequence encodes CSARDQNRGREPQHF.

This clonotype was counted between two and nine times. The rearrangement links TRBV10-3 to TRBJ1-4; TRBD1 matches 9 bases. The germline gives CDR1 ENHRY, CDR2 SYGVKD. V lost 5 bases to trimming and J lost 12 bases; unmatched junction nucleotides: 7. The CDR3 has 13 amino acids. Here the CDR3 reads CAISRDREAELFF. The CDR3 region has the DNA TGTGCCATCAGTCGGGACAGGGAGGCGGAACTGTTTTTT.